This T cell receptor (beta chain) was documented in a study of blood T cell repertoires in COVID-19. About the study: Sites in the United States, Italy and Spain provided acute and convalescent COVID-19 samples. Sources were T cells, B-cell-depleted T cells, or PBMCs; the material itself was cDNA or gDNA.

The length of the CDR3 is 15 residues. CDR1 SGDLS and CDR2 YYNGEE come from the germline V gene. V trimming: 3 bases; J trimming: 5 bases; junction bases outside the gene matches: 9. In the original workflow: Reference gene primer amplification gave estimated nucleated cell counts. This table comes from immunoSEQ multiplex PCR, and its TCRdb copy is limited to in-frame clones, with some not included. The V and J calls and the clone size are those of that table, but D and trimming were determined from the DNA. This table holds a few hundred thousand clones, more than 75% found once. This sequence joins TRBV9 and TRBJ2-5; TRBD1 matches 8 bases. Sequenced input: peripheral blood. The source of this sequence is a human donor in a cohort sampled during active COVID-19. CDR3 nucleotide sequence: TGTGCCAGCAGCGAAAGGACAGGGTCCGGGGAGACCCAGTACTTC. Its protein product is CASSERTGSGETQYF.